This is a list of T cell receptor beta chains from one sample in a study of T cell repertoires in cytomegalovirus infection. TCRdb re-derived calls from the reads in MiXCR, one entry per CDR3 protein. The sample includes 250,000 to 300,000 distinct CDR3 sequences, under 25% of them seen just once. For these receptors, no antigen is known. Sequences were derived from cultured PBMCs, sampled from culture after CMV antigen stimulation. These receptors were collected from a human donor in good health (CMV status not recorded). Some clones in this sample may be carry-over from other donors' samples. The CDR3 runs from the conserved cysteine through the conserved F or W. Fields, in order: V gene, D gene, clone size, J gene, CDR3 DNA, CDR3 protein. D genes are given only for firm matches. For some rows the clone size is stated as once, few or many, or as a class when expanded; others skip it.

>TRBV7-2|TRBD2|many|TRBJ2-1
TGTGCCAGCAGCACCTTGGCGGGAGGGCCTTGGGATGAGCAGTTCTTC
CASSTLAGGPWDEQFF
>TRBV7-8|NA|many|TRBJ2-5
TGTGCCAGCAGCCCAACCAGGGTTCAAGAGACCCAGTACTTC
CASSPTRVQETQYF
>TRBV7-9|TRBD1|NA|TRBJ2-1
TGTGCCAGCAGTCATGGGACAGGTCTCAATGAGCAGTTCTTC
CASSHGTGLNEQFF
>TRBV20-1|NA|NA|TRBJ1-6
TGCAGTGCTAGTCGACTCGCGGGTAATTCACCCCTCCACTTT
CSASRLAGNSPLHF
>TRBV7-6|NA|NA|TRBJ2-5
TGTGCCAGCAGCCACCGCCAAGAGACCCAGTACTTC
CASSHRQETQYF
>TRBV12-3/TRBV12-4|TRBD1|NA|TRBJ1-6
TGTGCCAGCAGGAAGACAGGGGAAAATTCACCCCTCCACTTT
CASRKTGENSPLHF
>TRBV10-3|TRBD1|many|TRBJ1-2
TGTGCCATCAGCCGGACAGGACCCTATGGCTACACCTTC
CAISRTGPYGYTF
>TRBV20-1|NA|few|TRBJ2-1
TGCAGTGCTAGAACCGTGGCGGGGGCCTCCTACAATGAGCAGTTCTTC
CSARTVAGASYNEQFF
>TRBV10-3|NA|NA|TRBJ2-2
TGTGCCATCAGTGAGTCGGACAACGCGAACACCGGGGAGCTGTTTTTT
CAISESDNANTGELFF
>TRBV27|NA|NA|TRBJ2-5
TGTGCCAGCAGATTAGGACGGGGGGCTCTCCAGACCCAGTACTTC
CASRLGRGALQTQYF
>TRBV19|NA|few|TRBJ2-7
TGTGCCAGTAGAACCCACAGTGTTCCCTACGAGCAGTACTTC
CASRTHSVPYEQYF
>TRBV7-3|TRBD1|few|TRBJ1-1
TGTGCCAGCAGCCCCACGACAGGGGATCCTACTGAAGCTTTCTTT
CASSPTTGDPTEAFF
>TRBV12-3/TRBV12-4|NA|NA|TRBJ1-2
TGTGCCAGCAGTAAGACCGGGTCAGGATCGGGTGGCTACACCTTC
CASSKTGSGSGGYTF
>TRBV19|NA|NA|TRBJ2-5
TGTGCCAGTAGTAATCGGGCGGAAGAGACCCAGTACTTC
CASSNRAEETQYF
>TRBV12-3/TRBV12-4|NA|NA|TRBJ2-5
TGTGCCAGCAGTTTATTTGATGTTAGGGGTCAGGGGACCCAGTACTTC
CASSLFDVRGQGTQYF
>TRBV10-3|NA|NA|TRBJ2-1
TGTGCCATCAGTGACTTGATGGACCCATCGGATGAGCAGTTCTTC
CAISDLMDPSDEQFF
>TRBV28|NA|NA|TRBJ1-4
TGTGCCAGCAGTTCCTTCCTGGGCCGGGAAAAACTGTTTTTT
CASSSFLGREKLFF
>TRBV7-9|NA|NA|TRBJ2-1
TGTGCCAGCAGCTTATTACAAGGGGAATACAATGAGCAGTTCTTC
CASSLLQGEYNEQFF
>TRBV30|NA|NA|TRBJ2-7
TGTGCCTGGAGTCCTAAGGGGCTCCATTTAGCCGAGCAGTACTTC
CAWSPKGLHLAEQYF
>TRBV20-1|TRBD2|NA|TRBJ2-1
TGCAGTGCTAGTCCGAGGCGAAGCGGGGAGTCTGAGCAGTTCTTC
CSASPRRSGESEQFF
>TRBV7-2|NA|few|TRBJ2-1
TGTGCCAGCAGCCCTATGACTACACTTTCCCCCAATGAGCAGTTCTTC
CASSPMTTLSPNEQFF
>TRBV28|TRBD1|many|TRBJ1-2
TGTGCCAGCAGTCCGATGGGACAGGGAAATTTCAATGGCTACACCTTC
CASSPMGQGNFNGYTF
>TRBV12-3/TRBV12-4|NA|many|TRBJ1-1
TGTGCCAGCAGTTTAGGGGCTAAGGCTTTCTTT
CASSLGAKAFF
>TRBV5-4|NA|few|TRBJ2-5
TGTGCCAGCAGCTCCCTAGGGGGATATGAGACCCAGTACTTC
CASSSLGGYETQYF
>TRBV2|NA|few|TRBJ2-6
TGTGCCAGCCCCCGAACTGGGGCCAACGTCCTGACTTTC
CASPRTGANVLTF
>TRBV19|TRBD2|NA|TRBJ2-1
TGTGCCAGTAGTACTGAGGGCGGGAGGGCCACTGAGCAGTTCTTC
CASSTEGGRATEQFF